Detailed here is one T cell receptor (beta chain). Healthy bone marrow donors made up the donors. The PCR employed 60 Vbeta primers together with 13 Jbeta primers. Here immunoSEQ multiplex PCR was the method, and the copy in TCRdb shows in-frame clones only, minus some. The top ten hold approximately 2% of the sample, which has approximately 190,000 clones, roughly 80% seen once. This sample is drawn from a study of cytomegalovirus exposure and HLA in healthy donors. Germline trimming cut 2 bases from V and 4 bases from J; bases unmatched to any gene: 4. The CDR3 has 14 residues. From germline, CDR1 is MDHEN and CDR2 SYDVKM.

Sequencing was done on a sample of PBMCs. The TCR sequence derives from a woman under 40 in good health and CMV-seropositive. V is TRBV28 and J is TRBJ1-2, with 7 bases that match TRBD1. The CDR3 loop is CASSLPGQSYGYTF. The CDR3 DNA sequence: TGTGCCAGCAGTTTACCGGGACAGTCCTATGGCTACACCTTC.